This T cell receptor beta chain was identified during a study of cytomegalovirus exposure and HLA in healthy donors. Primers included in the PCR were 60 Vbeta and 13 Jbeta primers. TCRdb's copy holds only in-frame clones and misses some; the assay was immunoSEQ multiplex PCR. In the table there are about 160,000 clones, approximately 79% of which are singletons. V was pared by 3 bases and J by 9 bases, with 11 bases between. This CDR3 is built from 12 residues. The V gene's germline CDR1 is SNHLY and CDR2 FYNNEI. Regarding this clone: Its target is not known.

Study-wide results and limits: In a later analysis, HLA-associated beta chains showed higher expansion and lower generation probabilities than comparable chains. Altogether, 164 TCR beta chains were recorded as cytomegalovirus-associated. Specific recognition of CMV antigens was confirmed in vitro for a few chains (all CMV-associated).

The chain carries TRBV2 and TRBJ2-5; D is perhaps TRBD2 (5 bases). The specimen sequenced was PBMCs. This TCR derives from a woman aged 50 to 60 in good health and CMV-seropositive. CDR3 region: CASSDGRGAQYF. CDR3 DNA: TGTGCCAGCAGTGATGGACGGGGAGCCCAGTACTTC.